The clone carrying this T cell receptor beta chain appeared a few times. What it binds is unknown. The data derive from a study of early T cells in non-severe SARS-CoV-2 infection. Across the study: Sequenced bulk RNA came from whole blood that was unsorted, and chains were unpaired. Study-level results: VDJdb-based matching was biased toward anti-spike CD8 responses and missed private and CD4 specificities.

Unique molecular identifiers were affixed to single, distinct cDNA molecules. Each CDR3 protein is one row after TCRdb ran MiXCR on the 5' RACE reads. This sample has around 63,000 distinct CDR3 sequences; 13% occur once, and the top ten carry around 5%. Trimming removed 6 bases from V and 5 bases from J, with 19 bases in between. This CDR3 has 15 amino acids. The gene calls are TRBV12-3 or TRBV12-4 and TRBJ1-2; a weak D match, TRBD1 (6 bases). Sequencing input: whole blood. This receptor was obtained from an adult who was a healthcare worker with PCR-confirmed SARS-CoV-2 infection or an uninfected control (not recorded which). The DNA of the CDR3 is TGTGCCAGCAGCGCTACAGGGCTCAAGACGTATGGCTACACCTTC. Amino acid sequence: CASSATGLKTYGYTF.